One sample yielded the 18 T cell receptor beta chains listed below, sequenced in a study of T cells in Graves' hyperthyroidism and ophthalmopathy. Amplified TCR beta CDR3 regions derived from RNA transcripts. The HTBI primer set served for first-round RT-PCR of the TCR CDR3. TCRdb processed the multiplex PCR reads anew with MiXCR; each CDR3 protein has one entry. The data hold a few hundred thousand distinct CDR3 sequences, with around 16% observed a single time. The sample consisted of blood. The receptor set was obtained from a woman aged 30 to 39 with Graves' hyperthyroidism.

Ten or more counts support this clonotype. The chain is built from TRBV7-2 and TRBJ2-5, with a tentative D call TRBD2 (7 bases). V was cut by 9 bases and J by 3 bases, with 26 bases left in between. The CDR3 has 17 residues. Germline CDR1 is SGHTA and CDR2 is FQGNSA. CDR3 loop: CASDFGGGFSLKETQYF. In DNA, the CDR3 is TGTGCCAGTGATTTTGGGGGGGGCTTCTCCTTAAAAGAGACCCAGTACTTC.

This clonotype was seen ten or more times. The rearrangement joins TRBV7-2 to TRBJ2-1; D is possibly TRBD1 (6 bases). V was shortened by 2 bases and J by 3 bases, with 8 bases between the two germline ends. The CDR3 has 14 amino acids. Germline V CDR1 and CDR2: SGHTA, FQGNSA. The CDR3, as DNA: TGTGCCAGCAGCTTAAGGGACAACTACAATGAGCAGTTCTTC. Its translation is CASSLRDNYNEQFF.

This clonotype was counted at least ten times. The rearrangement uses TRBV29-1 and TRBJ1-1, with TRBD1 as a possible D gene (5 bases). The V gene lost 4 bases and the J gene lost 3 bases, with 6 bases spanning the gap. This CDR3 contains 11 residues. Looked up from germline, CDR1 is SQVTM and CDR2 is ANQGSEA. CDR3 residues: CSVARDTEAFF. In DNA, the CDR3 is TGCAGCGTTGCCAGGGACACTGAAGCTTTCTTT.

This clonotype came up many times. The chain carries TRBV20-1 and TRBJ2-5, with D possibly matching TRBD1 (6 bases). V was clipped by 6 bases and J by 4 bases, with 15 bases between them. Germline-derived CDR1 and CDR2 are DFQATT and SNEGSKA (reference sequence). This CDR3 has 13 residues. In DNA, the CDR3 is TGCAGTGCCAAACGACAGGTCTCAGAGACCCAGTACTTC. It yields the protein CSAKRQVSETQYF.

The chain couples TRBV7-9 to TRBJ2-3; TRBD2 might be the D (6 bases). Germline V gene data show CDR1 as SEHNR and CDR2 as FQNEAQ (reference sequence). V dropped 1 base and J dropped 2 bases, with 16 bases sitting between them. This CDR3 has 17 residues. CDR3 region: CASSLEGGIGNTDTQYF. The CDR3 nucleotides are TGTGCCAGCAGCTTAGAGGGCGGGATCGGGAACACAGATACGCAGTATTTT.

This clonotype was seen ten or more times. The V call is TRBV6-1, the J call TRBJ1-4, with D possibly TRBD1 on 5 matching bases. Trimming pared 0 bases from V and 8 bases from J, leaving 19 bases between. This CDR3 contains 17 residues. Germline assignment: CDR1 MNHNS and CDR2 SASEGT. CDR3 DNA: TGTGCCAGCAGTGAAGCCCGTGCGGGGCAGAGAAGCGAAAAACTGTTTTTT. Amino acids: CASSEARAGQRSEKLFF.

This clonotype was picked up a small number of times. The CDR3 DNA sequence: TGTGCCAGCAGCCCCCTAGGCGGAAACAATGAGCAGTTCTTC. Translation: CASSPLGGNNEQFF. This chain links TRBV7-9 with TRBJ2-1; D not resolved. The CDR3 length is 14 residues. CDR1 is SEHNR, CDR2 FQNEAQ, per germline (reference sequence). Trimming removed 5 bases from V and 5 bases from J, with 13 bases in between.

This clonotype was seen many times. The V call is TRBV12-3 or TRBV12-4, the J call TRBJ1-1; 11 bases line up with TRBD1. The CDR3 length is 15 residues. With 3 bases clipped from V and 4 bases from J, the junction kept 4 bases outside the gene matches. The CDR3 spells CASSFGGQGGTEAFF. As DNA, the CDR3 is TGTGCCAGCAGTTTCGGGGGACAGGGGGGCACTGAAGCTTTCTTT.

DNA of the CDR3: TGTGCCAGCAGTTACACACAGGGGGCTGGGTACGGGGAGCTGTTTTTT. Translation gives CASSYTQGAGYGELFF. The J gene is TRBJ2-2, the V gene TRBV6-5, with TRBD1 matching over 9 bases. CDR3 size: 16 residues. Trimming at V came to 2 bases and at J to 7 bases, leaving 8 bases not matched to a gene. Germline V CDR1 and CDR2: MNHEY, SVGAGI.

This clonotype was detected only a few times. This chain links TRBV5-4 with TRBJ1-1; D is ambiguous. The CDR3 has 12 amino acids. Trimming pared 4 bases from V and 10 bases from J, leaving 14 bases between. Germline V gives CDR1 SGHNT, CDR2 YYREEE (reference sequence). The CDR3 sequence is CASSPGGPGAFF. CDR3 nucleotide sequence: TGTGCCAGCAGCCCAGGAGGCCCGGGAGCTTTCTTT.

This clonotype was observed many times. In nucleotides, the CDR3 is TGTGCCAGCAGCTTAGAATGGGTTTACAATGAGCAGTTCTTC. It is translated as CASSLEWVYNEQFF. The gene calls are TRBV7-2 and TRBJ2-1; D unclear. V lost 1 base and J 4 bases, leaving 8 bases between the germline ends. The germline CDR1 and CDR2 sequences are SGHTA and FQGNSA. The CDR3 contains 14 residues.

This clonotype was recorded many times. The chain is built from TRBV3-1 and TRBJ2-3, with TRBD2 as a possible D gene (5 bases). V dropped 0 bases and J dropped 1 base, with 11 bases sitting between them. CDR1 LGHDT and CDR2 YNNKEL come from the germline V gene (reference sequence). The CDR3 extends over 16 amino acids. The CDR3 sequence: CASSQEISVRTDTQYF. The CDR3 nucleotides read TGTGCCAGCAGCCAAGAGATTAGCGTACGCACAGATACGCAGTATTTT.

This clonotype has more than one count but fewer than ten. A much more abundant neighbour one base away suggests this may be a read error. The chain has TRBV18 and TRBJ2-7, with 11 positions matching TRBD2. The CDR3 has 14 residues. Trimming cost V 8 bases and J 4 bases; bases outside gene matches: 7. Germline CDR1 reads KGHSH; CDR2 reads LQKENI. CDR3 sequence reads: CASGGTSGLYEQYF. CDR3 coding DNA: TGTGCCAGCGGCGGGACTAGCGGCCTATACGAGCAGTACTTC.

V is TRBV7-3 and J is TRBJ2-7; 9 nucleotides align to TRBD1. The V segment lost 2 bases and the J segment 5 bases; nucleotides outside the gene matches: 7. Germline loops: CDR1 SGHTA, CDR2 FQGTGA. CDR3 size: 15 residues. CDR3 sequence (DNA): TGTGCCAGCAGCTTATACGGGACAGGGTCCCACGAGCAGTACTTC. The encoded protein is CASSLYGTGSHEQYF.

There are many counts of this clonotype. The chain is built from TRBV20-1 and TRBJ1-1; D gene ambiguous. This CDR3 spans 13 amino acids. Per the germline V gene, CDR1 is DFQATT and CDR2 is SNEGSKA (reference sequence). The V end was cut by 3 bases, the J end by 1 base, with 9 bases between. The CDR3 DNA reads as TGCAGTGCTAGTGGCCATACGAACACTGAAGCTTTCTTT. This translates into CSASGHTNTEAFF.

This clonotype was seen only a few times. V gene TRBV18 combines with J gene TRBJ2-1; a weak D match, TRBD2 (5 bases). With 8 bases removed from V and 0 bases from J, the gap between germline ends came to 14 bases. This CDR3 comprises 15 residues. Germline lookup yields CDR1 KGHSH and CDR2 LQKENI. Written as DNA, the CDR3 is TGTGCCAGCAGCAGATATACTAGCTCCTACAATGAGCAGTTCTTC. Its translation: CASSRYTSSYNEQFF.

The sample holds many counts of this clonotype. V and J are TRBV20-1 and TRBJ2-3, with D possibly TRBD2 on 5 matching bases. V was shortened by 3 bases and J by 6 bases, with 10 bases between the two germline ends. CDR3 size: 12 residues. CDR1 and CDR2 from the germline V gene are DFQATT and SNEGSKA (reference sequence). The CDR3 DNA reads TGCAGTGCTAGCGGGAACTACGATACGCAGTATTTT. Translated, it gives CSASGNYDTQYF.

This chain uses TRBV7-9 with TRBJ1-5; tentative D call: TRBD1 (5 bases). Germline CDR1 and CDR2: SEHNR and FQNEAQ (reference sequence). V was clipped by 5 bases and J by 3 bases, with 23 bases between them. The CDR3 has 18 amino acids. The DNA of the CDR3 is TGTGCCAGCAGCGTAATCCGGGGGACGGAGAACTACAATCAGCCCCAGCATTTT. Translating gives CASSVIRGTENYNQPQHF.